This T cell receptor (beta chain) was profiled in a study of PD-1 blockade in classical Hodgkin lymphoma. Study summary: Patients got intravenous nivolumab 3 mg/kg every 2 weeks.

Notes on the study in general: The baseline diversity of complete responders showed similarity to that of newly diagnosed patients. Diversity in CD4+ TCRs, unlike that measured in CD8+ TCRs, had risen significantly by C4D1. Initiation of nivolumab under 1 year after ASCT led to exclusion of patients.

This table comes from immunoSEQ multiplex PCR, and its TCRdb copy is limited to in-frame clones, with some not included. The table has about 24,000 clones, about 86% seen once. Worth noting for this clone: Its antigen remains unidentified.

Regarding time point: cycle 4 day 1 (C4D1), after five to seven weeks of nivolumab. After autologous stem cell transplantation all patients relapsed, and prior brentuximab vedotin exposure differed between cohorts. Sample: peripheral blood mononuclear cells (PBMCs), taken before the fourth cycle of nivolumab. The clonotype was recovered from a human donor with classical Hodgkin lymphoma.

CDR3 region: CASSPWSGQGTGQPQHF. As DNA, the CDR3 is TGTGCCAGCTCACCATGGTCGGGGCAGGGGACGGGTCAGCCCCAGCATTTT. The chain is built from TRBV18 and TRBJ1-5; a possible D gene is TRBD1 (6 bases). CDR1 and CDR2 (germline): KGHSH, LQKENI. This CDR3 is 17 amino acids long. Trimming removed 2 bases at V and 6 bases at J, with 20 bases between.